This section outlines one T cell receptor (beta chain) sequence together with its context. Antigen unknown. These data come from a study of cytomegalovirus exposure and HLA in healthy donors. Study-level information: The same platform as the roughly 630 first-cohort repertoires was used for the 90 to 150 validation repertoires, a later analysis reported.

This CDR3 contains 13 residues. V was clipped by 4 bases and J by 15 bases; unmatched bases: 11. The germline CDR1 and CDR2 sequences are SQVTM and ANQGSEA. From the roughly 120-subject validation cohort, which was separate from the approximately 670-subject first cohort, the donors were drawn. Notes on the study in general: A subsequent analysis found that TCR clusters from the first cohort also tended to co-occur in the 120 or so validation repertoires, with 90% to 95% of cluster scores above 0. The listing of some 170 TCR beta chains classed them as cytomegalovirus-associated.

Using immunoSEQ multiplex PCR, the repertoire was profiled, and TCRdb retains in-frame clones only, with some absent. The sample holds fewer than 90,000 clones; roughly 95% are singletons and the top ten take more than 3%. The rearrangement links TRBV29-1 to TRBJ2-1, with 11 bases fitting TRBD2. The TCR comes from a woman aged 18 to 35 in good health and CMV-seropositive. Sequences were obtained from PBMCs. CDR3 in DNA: TGCAGCGTTGTAGGGCTAGCGGGAGGAGGGCTGTTCTTC. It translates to CSVVGLAGGGLFF.